These 3 T cell receptor beta chains share one sample of origin, sequenced in a study of identical twins. In TCRdb, the 5' RACE reads were re-called with MiXCR into one record per CDR3 protein. This table holds around 290,000 distinct CDR3 sequences, roughly 8.6% found once. A further study also used this sample, focusing on yellow fever vaccine responses in identical twins.

The source material was CD8+ T cells sorted from blood. The receptor source for this set is a young woman in good health.

Ten or more counts support this clonotype. The rearrangement links TRBV5-6 to TRBJ2-3; 10 nucleotides match TRBD2. In germline, CDR1 is SGHDT, CDR2 YYEEEE. V shed 2 bases and J 0 bases; nucleotides not matched to a gene: 9. CDR3 length equals 18 residues. CDR3 region: CASSFTSGMIRSTDTQYF. DNA for the CDR3: TGTGCCAGCAGCTTTACTAGCGGGATGATCCGAAGCACAGATACGCAGTATTTT.

The chain carries TRBV7-9 and TRBJ1-4; 8 nucleotides match TRBD1. The V gene's germline CDR1 is SEHNR and CDR2 FQNEAQ (reference sequence). CDR3 length: 15 amino acids. With 5 bases clipped from V and 5 bases from J, the junction kept 7 bases outside the gene matches. This CDR3 is CASSPTGVGNEKLFF. CDR3 bases: TGTGCCAGCAGCCCGACAGGGGTGGGAAATGAAAAACTGTTTTTT.

V usage is TRBV12-3 or TRBV12-4 and J usage is TRBJ2-7, with 8 nucleotides matching TRBD1. The CDR3 has 14 amino acids. Trimming cost V 5 bases and J 2 bases; bases outside gene matches: 5. CDR3 in amino acids: CASSGRQGPYEQYF. DNA for the CDR3: TGTGCCAGCAGTGGCCGACAGGGGCCCTACGAGCAGTACTTC.